Described below is a single TCR beta chain sequence and its context. There is no known antigen for this receptor. No much larger clone is present one base from it, and per-base qualities are unavailable. Patients with autoimmune disease history or receiving systemic immunosuppression were excluded from the trial. Peripheral blood for TCR sequencing was collected from all dose cohorts at baseline, on cycle 4 day 1, and on cycle 7 day 1. The samples were drawn from a first-in-human, open-label, multicenter phase I dose-escalation trial of ivuxolimab. The trial enrolled adults with locally advanced or metastatic head and neck squamous cell, hepatocellular, melanoma or renal cell carcinoma. Before TCR sequencing, CD4+ T cells and CD8+ T cells from peripheral blood were sorted into separate populations. V and J lose 4 bases and 0 bases, and a span of 11 bases separates them. Inclusive of the bounding cysteine and phenylalanine, the CDR3 is 15 residues long. Solely the CDR3 DNA is kept, with 45 bases framed from the first base. Reading the germline V gene gives CDR1 MGHRA and CDR2 YSYEKL.

This sample was included in a study of OX40 agonist ivuxolimab in advanced cancers. In the study overall: Ivuxolimab was an agonistic, fully human IgG2 monoclonal antibody directed against OX40 (CD134), a costimulatory receptor. Intravenous ivuxolimab was administered to patients every 2 weeks at six dose levels: 0.01, 0.1, 0.3, 1.5, 3 and 10 mg/kg. The paper describes the monotherapy dose-escalation part (N ≈ 52 patients) of the phase I trial of ivuxolimab. Partial responses were achieved by three dose-escalation patients, of whom one had hepatocellular carcinoma and two had cutaneous melanoma. A male proportion of almost 85% and a mean age of around 60 years, ranging from roughly 20 to 80, were recorded for the dose-escalation cohort. Of the 52 patients in dose escalation, 19 had hepatocellular carcinoma, about 15 had melanoma, 9 had renal cell carcinoma and 9 had head and neck cancer. Peripheral TCRbeta sequencing aimed to test whether ivuxolimab altered TCR sequence diversity and caused clonal T-cell expansion. Prior anti-PD-1, anti-PD-L1 or anti-CTLA-4 therapy was permitted, and approximately 40% of dose-escalation patients had received checkpoint inhibitors. Results the study describes overall, beyond this receptor: At doses from 0.1 to 3.0 mg/kg, clonal expansion was seen in both CD4+ and CD8+ blood T cells between baseline and week 6. Low levels of normalized T-cell clonal expansion were also seen in some nonresponding patients. After ivuxolimab, more expanded clones were found on average in CD8+ T cells than in CD4+ T cells. In the 0.1-3.0 mg/kg groups, partial responders were among the patients with the lowest normalized peripheral clonal expansion, particularly in CD8+ T cells. The antigen specificity of the peripheral T cells that underwent clonal expansion was not determined.

To sequence the TCRbeta CDR3 region, genomic DNA was isolated from the sorted cells. TCRbeta CDR3 regions were sequenced using the immunoSEQ Assay. The immuneACCESS repertoire file appears here via TCRdb, limited to in-frame rearrangements. These files lack a portion of the clones; in checked studies, under half of the deficit traces to unresolved V genes, and the cause of the others is not known. For this sample the table gives tens of thousands of clones, of which around 88% were detected only once. In total, the top ten clones hold roughly 0.59% of the sample. This specimen was CD4+ or CD8+ T cells sorted from blood, taken in a trial of the OX40 agonist ivuxolimab. Here the chain combines TRBV4-1 and TRBJ2-3; the D gene is perhaps TRBD2, from 6 matching bases. This receptor was taken from an adult with an advanced solid tumor such as melanoma, head and neck, liver or kidney cancer. The DNA sequence is given as TGCGCCAGCAGCCTCTCCGGGACTAGCACAGATACGCAGTATTTT. This gives the protein CASSLSGTSTDTQYF.